Following are 14 T cell receptor beta chains from one sample sequenced in a study of shared clonotypes between healthy human individuals. The repertoire was sequenced with immunoSEQ multiplex PCR; TCRdb's copy has only in-frame clones and lacks some. Of about 680,000 clones in the sample, 73% are singletons; the top ten hold under 2%. Sequences were obtained from memory CD4+ T cells sorted from blood. Subset in this sample: CD45RA-negative fraction. These receptors came from a young woman in good health.

The V call is TRBV11-2, the J call TRBJ2-7, with 13 bases lining up with TRBD2. The length of the CDR3 is 17 residues. The germline CDR1 and CDR2 sequences are SGHAT and FQNNGV. The V gene end was trimmed by 5 bases and the J gene end by 4 bases; junction bases not matched to a gene: 11. CDR3 protein: CASSIQSGTSGVYEQYF. The CDR3 region has the DNA TGTGCCAGCAGCATTCAATCAGGGACTAGCGGGGTATACGAGCAGTACTTC.

The V and J genes are TRBV27 and TRBJ2-6, with D possibly being TRBD1 or TRBD2 (5 bases each). CDR1 is MNHEY, CDR2 SMNVEV, per germline (reference sequence). The CDR3 covers 17 residues. The V end was cut by 8 bases, the J end by 0 bases, with 17 bases between. The CDR3 bases are TGTGCCAGCCTTCCGGGACCGAAGAGCTCTGGGGCCAACGTCCTGACTTTC. Its protein is CASLPGPKSSGANVLTF.

A single count supports this clone. CDR3 loop: CASSLAGQGQETQYF. CDR3 bases: TGTGCCAGCAGTCTAGCCGGACAAGGCCAAGAGACCCAGTACTTC. The chain employs TRBV28 and TRBJ2-5; either TRBD1 or TRBD2 may fit D (5 bases each). The V end lost 5 bases, the J end lost 1 base, and 14 bases lay between the germline ends. This CDR3 spans 15 amino acids. Germline V gene data show CDR1 as MDHEN and CDR2 as SYDVKM.

The chain couples TRBV30 to TRBJ1-5; perhaps TRBD1 as D (5 bases). V lost 3 bases to trimming and J lost 7 bases, with 22 bases between them. The CDR3 is made up of 16 amino acids. Germline-derived CDR1 and CDR2 are GTSNPN and SVGIG (reference sequence). The CDR3 DNA reads as TGTGCCTGGAGGGGCGGACCGGGGGGGGGTTGGCAGCCCCAGCATTTT. Translated, it gives CAWRGGPGGGWQPQHF. The full variable domain, completed using reference TRBV30 and TRBJ1-5, is SQTIHQWPATLVQPVGSPLSLECTVEGTSNPNLYWYRQAAGRGLQLLFYSVGIGQISSEVPQNLSASRPQDRQFILSSKKLLLSDSGFYLCAWRGGPGGGWQPQHFGDGTRLSIL.

The V gene is TRBV5-4, the J gene TRBJ2-2; 8 bases align to TRBD1. The V and J ends lost 2 bases and 5 bases, in that order; junction bases with no gene match: 5. The CDR3 length is 15 residues. Germline CDR1 and CDR2: SGHNT and YYREEE (reference sequence). The CDR3 sequence: CASSFGRGQTGELFF. The CDR3 DNA reads as TGTGCCAGCAGCTTCGGCAGGGGGCAAACCGGGGAGCTGTTTTTT.

As for this clone: A read error may be the cause here, since a much bigger clone is one base away. The same CDR3 arises from other DNA sequences in this sample as well. The chain's CDR3 is CASSSQGNTEAFF. CDR3 in DNA: TGTGCCAGCAGTTCCCAGGGGAACACTGAAGCTTTCTTT. The chain joins TRBV7-6 to TRBJ1-1; a weak D match, TRBD1 (5 bases). V was pared by 6 bases and J by 1 base, with 9 bases between. The CDR3 sequence is 13 residues long. Germline V lookup: CDR1 SGHVS, CDR2 FNYEAQ. Full variable domain (remainder filled in from reference TRBV7-6 and TRBJ1-1): GAGVSQSPRYKVTKRGQDVALRCDPISGHVSLYWYRQALGQGPEFLTYFNYEAQQDKSGLPNDRFSAERPEGSISTLTIQRTEQRDSAMYRCASSSQGNTEAFFGQGTRLTVV.

CDR3 protein: CASGTSGYNEQFF. DNA for the CDR3: TGTGCCAGCGGGACTAGCGGTTACAATGAGCAGTTCTTC. V and J are TRBV6-5 and TRBJ2-1, with 11 bases matching TRBD2. The germline V gene has CDR1 MNHEY and CDR2 SVGAGI. This CDR3 region has 13 residues. Germline trimming cut 8 bases from V and 4 bases from J; bases unmatched to any gene: 1.

This chain connects TRBV7-3 to TRBJ2-7, with D perhaps TRBD2 (6 bases). With 1 base removed from V and 2 bases from J, the gap between germline ends came to 12 bases. The CDR3 extends over 15 amino acids. The germline V gene has CDR1 SGHTA and CDR2 FQGTGA. CDR3 loop: CASSLMPGVTYEQYF. CDR3 DNA sequence: TGTGCCAGCAGCTTAATGCCGGGGGTTACCTACGAGCAGTACTTC.

The rearrangement links TRBV7-8 to TRBJ2-7; TRBD2 aligns across 11 bases. J lost 3 bases, V lost 6 bases, and 4 bases had no gene match. Germline CDR1 and CDR2: SGHVS and FQNEAQ. The CDR3 runs 14 residues. The CDR3 DNA sequence: TGTGCCAGCAGACCAACTAGCGGGAGCTACGAGCAGTACTTC. It codes for CASRPTSGSYEQYF.

The chain combines TRBV2 with TRBJ1-1; D is perhaps TRBD1 (6 bases). The CDR3 extends over 14 amino acids. Trimming took 3 bases from V and 3 from J, leaving 11 bases between them. Germline CDR1 is SNHLY and CDR2 is FYNNEI. The CDR3 nucleotides read TGTGCCAGCAGTGAGGGGGGCGCGTACACTGAAGCTTTCTTT. Its translation is CASSEGGAYTEAFF.

CDR3 in amino acids: CSVLPARDTGELFF. The CDR3 DNA sequence: TGCAGCGTCCTTCCAGCTAGGGACACCGGGGAGCTGTTTTTT. V gene TRBV29-1 combines with J gene TRBJ2-2; unclear D gene. In germline, CDR1 is SQVTM, CDR2 ANQGSEA. This CDR3 has 14 amino acids. Trimming removed 6 bases at V and 3 bases at J, with 14 bases between.

V is TRBV6-1 and J is TRBJ2-7; D is possibly TRBD1 (5 bases). CDR3 length equals 15 residues. The V and J ends lost 7 bases and 7 bases respectively, with 23 bases between them. Germline assignment: CDR1 MNHNS and CDR2 SASEGT. CDR3 region: CASTIQDGPVGEQYF. In DNA, the CDR3 is TGTGCCAGCACCATACAGGATGGGCCTGTTGGGGAGCAGTACTTC.

The chain recombines TRBV28 with TRBJ1-5; 8 bases are shared with TRBD1. CDR1 is MDHEN and CDR2 is SYDVKM in the germline V gene. V was pared by 5 bases and J by 1 base, with 7 bases of the junction left unmatched. The CDR3 runs to 16 residues. Written as DNA, the CDR3 is TGTGCCAGCAGTCCAGCGGACAGGGCCAGCAATCAGCCCCAGCATTTT. Its translation: CASSPADRASNQPQHF. The variable domain in full, completed from reference TRBV28 and TRBJ1-5, reads DVKVTQSSRYLVKRTGEKVFLECVQDMDHENMFWYRQDPGLGLRLIYFSYDVKMKEKGDIPEGYSVSREKKERFSLILESASTNQTSMYLCASSPADRASNQPQHFGDGTRLSIL.

This clone showed up just once. V gene TRBV11-2 combines with J gene TRBJ1-5; D unclear. CDR3 size: 13 residues. Per the germline V gene, CDR1 is SGHAT and CDR2 is FQNNGV. Trimming pared 4 bases from V and 9 bases from J, leaving 13 bases between. CDR3 DNA: TGTGCCAGCAGCTCTGGAGCTCGGGCGCCCCAGCATTTT. Amino acids: CASSSGARAPQHF.